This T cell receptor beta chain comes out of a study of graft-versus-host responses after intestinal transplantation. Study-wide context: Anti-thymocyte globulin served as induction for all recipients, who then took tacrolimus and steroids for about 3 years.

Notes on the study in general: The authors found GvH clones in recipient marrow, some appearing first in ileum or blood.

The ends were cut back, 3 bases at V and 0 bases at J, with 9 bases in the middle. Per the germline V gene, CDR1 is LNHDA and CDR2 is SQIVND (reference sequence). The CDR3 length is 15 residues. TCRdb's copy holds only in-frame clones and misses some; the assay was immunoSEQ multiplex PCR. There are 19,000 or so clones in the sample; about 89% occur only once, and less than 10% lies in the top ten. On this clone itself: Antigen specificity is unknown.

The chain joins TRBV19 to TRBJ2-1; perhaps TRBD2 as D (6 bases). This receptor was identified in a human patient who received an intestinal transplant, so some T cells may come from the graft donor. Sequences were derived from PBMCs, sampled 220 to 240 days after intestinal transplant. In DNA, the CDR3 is TGTGCCAGTAGTATTGACGGGGGCTCCTACAATGAGCAGTTCTTC. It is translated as CASSIDGGSYNEQFF.